The 30 T cell receptor beta chains listed next were all sequenced from one sample in a study of blood T cell repertoires in COVID-19. Clones were sequenced by immunoSEQ multiplex PCR, and TCRdb holds only the in-frame ones, with some missing. This sample has nearly 300,000 clones, with 88% found just once. The sequenced sample consisted of peripheral blood. The receptors were sampled from a woman aged 25-40 years who had recovered from COVID-19.

This clone was seen just once. This chain uses TRBV10-3 with TRBJ1-5; possibly TRBD1 for D (5 bases). Trimming took 8 bases from V and 8 from J, leaving 13 bases between them. Germline V CDR1 and CDR2: ENHRY, SYGVKD. This CDR3 is built from 12 residues. The CDR3 sequence is CAIGGGWEPQHF. The CDR3 region has the DNA TGTGCCATCGGGGGAGGGTGGGAGCCCCAGCATTTT.

V gene TRBV3-1 (or the pseudogene TRBV3-2) combines with J gene TRBJ2-3; TRBD2 matches at 7 bases. The CDR3 is 16 amino acids. V shed 1 base, J shed 4 bases, and the junction held 8 bases outside the gene matches. Germline V lookup: CDR1 LGHDT, CDR2 YNNKEL (reference sequence). This CDR3 is CASSQGVPAGADTQYF. As DNA, the CDR3 is TGTGCCAGCAGCCAAGGTGTACCCGCGGGGGCAGATACGCAGTATTTT.

This chain uses TRBV5-1 with TRBJ2-5, with D possibly being TRBD1 (5 bases). The CDR3 totals 12 residues. Trimming stripped 3 bases from V and 5 bases from J, with 8 bases between. Germline CDR1 is SGHRS and CDR2 is YFSETQ. The CDR3 bases are TGCGCCAGCAGCTCCAGGGTTGAGACCCAGTACTTC. This sequence encodes CASSSRVETQYF.

This chain links TRBV11-2 with TRBJ2-5, with D hard to call. Between the trimmed V and J ends, which lost 2 bases and 1 base, there was a span of 14 bases. This CDR3 is 16 amino acids long. CDR1 SGHAT and CDR2 FQNNGV come from the germline V gene. The CDR3 reads CASSLSPNQLQETQYF. CDR3 bases: TGTGCCAGCAGCTTATCCCCAAATCAACTCCAAGAGACCCAGTACTTC.

The J gene is TRBJ1-1, the V gene TRBV18, with D perhaps matching TRBD1 (5 bases). V was clipped by 6 bases and J by 6 bases, with 17 bases between them. This CDR3 has 14 amino acids. Germline CDR1 and CDR2: KGHSH and LQKENI. The CDR3 loop reads CASSQASQGPEAFF. CDR3 nucleotide sequence: TGTGCCAGCTCCCAAGCAAGCCAGGGTCCTGAAGCTTTCTTT.

The rearrangement joins TRBV27 to TRBJ2-2; D unclear. The CDR3 covers 13 residues. Germline V gene sequence: CDR1 MNHEY, CDR2 SMNVEV (reference sequence). V was pared by 5 bases and J by 8 bases, with 12 bases between. The DNA for the CDR3 is TGTGCCAGCAGTCCGCGCCGTGGTGGGGAGCTGTTTTTT. It translates to CASSPRRGGELFF.

This chain joins TRBV27 and TRBJ1-4; 7 bases are a match to TRBD1. This CDR3 region has 13 residues. CDR1 is MNHEY and CDR2 is SMNVEV in the germline V gene (reference sequence). Trimming took 3 bases from V and 7 from J; bases not matched to a gene: 2. The CDR3 nucleotides are TGTGCCAGCAGTTTGGGACAGCCTGAAAAACTGTTTTTT. Amino acids: CASSLGQPEKLFF.

The chain combines TRBV4-2 with TRBJ2-7, with a tentative D call TRBD1 (6 bases). The germline V gene has CDR1 LGHNA and CDR2 YNFKEQ. The CDR3 has 15 residues. V dropped 0 bases and J dropped 4 bases, with 13 bases sitting between them. The CDR3 DNA reads TGTGCCAGCAGCCAAGAAAAACAGGGTGGTTACGAGCAGTACTTC. Residues: CASSQEKQGGYEQYF.

The chain links TRBV5-1 to TRBJ2-2; TRBD1 matches 10 bases. Germline trimming cut 0 bases from V and 4 bases from J; bases unmatched to any gene: 3. Germline CDR1 and CDR2: SGHRS and YFSETQ. The CDR3 loop spans 16 amino acids. CDR3 protein: CASSLGQGATTGELFF. The CDR3 DNA reads as TGCGCCAGCAGCTTGGGACAGGGGGCGACCACCGGGGAGCTGTTTTTT.

V usage is TRBV5-1 and J usage is TRBJ1-5; unclear D gene. Germline V gene data show CDR1 as SGHRS and CDR2 as YFSETQ. CDR3 length: 13 residues. V lost 4 bases and J 2 bases, leaving 7 bases between the germline ends. The CDR3 DNA reads TGCGCCAGCAGCCCGTTCGGCAATCAGCCCCAGCATTTT. This gives the protein CASSPFGNQPQHF.

The gene calls are TRBV4-1 and TRBJ2-7, with 8 bases lining up with TRBD1. With 1 base clipped from V and 7 bases from J, the junction kept 12 bases outside the gene matches. The CDR3 is 16 amino acids. The germline V gene has CDR1 MGHRA and CDR2 YSYEKL. CDR3 sequence (DNA): TGCGCCAGCAGCCAAGCCTATTTGGGACAGGCTAGGGAGCAGTACTTC. It encodes CASSQAYLGQAREQYF.

The chain links TRBV11-2 to TRBJ2-3; D is uncertain. From germline, CDR1 is SGHAT and CDR2 FQNNGV. Trimming took off 3 bases at V and 5 bases at J, with 3 bases between the two ends. This CDR3 has 11 residues. This chain's CDR3 is CASSFGDTQYF. The CDR3, as DNA: TGTGCCAGCAGCTTCGGAGATACGCAGTATTTT.

Written as DNA, the CDR3 is TGTGCCAGCAGTTACTCCCCCGGGGTTCAGCCCCAGCATTTT. Translation gives CASSYSPGVQPQHF. V gene TRBV6-5 combines with J gene TRBJ1-5; D is undetermined. Germline V gene lookup returns CDR1 MNHEY and CDR2 SVGAGI. There are 14 residues in the CDR3. V shed 0 bases and J shed 6 bases, with 9 bases lying between them.

This clone was seen a single time. The J gene is TRBJ1-6, the V gene TRBV9; TRBD1 matches 7 bases. CDR3 length equals 15 residues. Germline loops: CDR1 SGDLS, CDR2 YYNGEE. Unmatched junction bases numbered 7, after V lost 4 bases and J lost 6 bases. CDR3 nucleotide sequence: TGTGCCAGCAGCCCCTGGGGGACAGCTAATTCACCCCTCCACTTT. Amino acids: CASSPWGTANSPLHF.

For this clone: This specimen includes other DNA sequences encoding the same CDR3. This rearrangement joins TRBV28 to TRBJ1-1; 7 bases match TRBD1. After removal of 6 bases from V and 5 bases from J, the junction contained 6 bases not matched to a gene. Germline CDR1 is MDHEN and CDR2 is SYDVKM. The CDR3 has 13 residues. The CDR3 DNA reads as TGTGCCAGCAGCCCTTCAGGGGGAACTGAAGCTTTCTTT. This gives the protein CASSPSGGTEAFF.

This clone was seen a single time. The rearrangement joins TRBV10-3 to TRBJ1-6; tentatively, D is TRBD1 (5 bases). This CDR3 has 13 residues. Germline CDR1 is ENHRY and CDR2 is SYGVKD. Trimming shortened V by 0 bases and J by 11 bases, and 8 bases separated the two germline ends. The CDR3 here is CAISESAGTPLHF. CDR3 nucleotide sequence: TGTGCCATCAGTGAGTCAGCAGGGACACCCCTCCACTTT.

In this sample, this clone turned up once. V gene TRBV27 combines with J gene TRBJ2-1; the match to TRBD2 covers 16 bases. The CDR3 has 16 amino acids. Germline V gives CDR1 MNHEY, CDR2 SMNVEV (reference sequence). V was clipped by 7 bases and J by 6 bases; unmatched bases: 6. The CDR3 sequence is CASTPGTSGGANEQFF. In nucleotides, the CDR3 is TGTGCCAGCACACCCGGGACTAGCGGGGGGGCCAATGAGCAGTTCTTC.

V usage is TRBV2 and J usage is TRBJ2-3; D is possibly TRBD1 (7 bases). Germline CDR1 is SNHLY and CDR2 is FYNNEI. V was clipped by 6 bases and J by 2 bases, with 12 bases between them. There are 14 residues in the CDR3. For the CDR3, the DNA is TGTGCCAGCAGACAGGGGAGGAACACAGATACGCAGTATTTT. Translated: CASRQGRNTDTQYF.

J is TRBJ1-2 and V is TRBV2; D is unresolved. CDR3 length: 13 amino acids. V lost 3 bases to trimming and J lost 4 bases, with 9 bases between them. Germline V gene data show CDR1 as SNHLY and CDR2 as FYNNEI. Here the CDR3 DNA reads TGTGCCAGCAGTGATCCTACGGTCTATGGCTACACCTTC. Its translation: CASSDPTVYGYTF.

V usage is TRBV3-1 (or the pseudogene TRBV3-2) and J usage is TRBJ2-7, with D possibly being TRBD1 (6 bases). CDR3 size: 13 residues. Germline loops: CDR1 LGHDT, CDR2 YNNKEL (reference sequence). V was clipped by 5 bases and J by 2 bases, with 10 bases between them. CDR3 nucleotides: TGTGCCAGCAGCGAATCAGGGGCCTACGAGCAGTACTTC. It yields the protein CASSESGAYEQYF.

V and J are TRBV7-8 and TRBJ1-2, with 10 nucleotides matching TRBD1. This CDR3 has 15 amino acids. Trimming cost V 1 base and J 4 bases; bases outside gene matches: 3. Germline V gives CDR1 SGHVS, CDR2 FQNEAQ. The CDR3 is CASSLVRTGGYGYTF. The CDR3 coding sequence is TGTGCCAGCAGCTTAGTTAGGACAGGGGGCTATGGCTACACCTTC.

Regarding this clone: At the DNA level, this CDR3 is encoded by other sequences in the same sample as well. The chain links TRBV5-1 to TRBJ1-1, with 8 bases lining up with TRBD1. J lost 2 bases, V lost 1 base, and 1 base had no gene match. CDR3 size: 14 residues. From germline, CDR1 is SGHRS and CDR2 YFSETQ. CDR3 DNA sequence: TGCGCCAGCAGCTTGCAGGGGGCAAACACTGAAGCTTTCTTT. Its protein product is CASSLQGANTEAFF.

CDR3 coding DNA: TGTGCCAGCTTCTCCCTCGGGGGAACCGCCTCTGGGGCCAACGTCCTGACTTTC. It specifies CASFSLGGTASGANVLTF. V gene TRBV11-2 combines with J gene TRBJ2-6, with D perhaps TRBD2 (6 bases). Deletions cut 8 bases from V and 0 bases from J, with 20 bases between. This CDR3 has 18 residues. The V gene's germline CDR1 is SGHAT and CDR2 FQNNGV.

The chain is built from TRBV11-3 and TRBJ2-1, with 7 bases identical to TRBD2. The germline V gene has CDR1 SGHNT and CDR2 YENEEA. The CDR3 is 15 amino acids. J lost 0 bases, V lost 4 bases, and 3 bases had no gene match. This chain's CDR3 is CASSSSGGSYNEQFF. CDR3 DNA: TGTGCCAGCAGCTCTTCGGGGGGCTCCTACAATGAGCAGTTCTTC.

This CDR3 is CASSFLGQGNTIYF. As DNA, the CDR3 is TGTGCCAGCAGTTTCCTGGGACAGGGAAACACCATATATTTT. V and J are TRBV6-5 and TRBJ1-3; TRBD1 agrees at 7 bases. The V segment lost 4 bases and the J segment 4 bases; nucleotides outside the gene matches: 4. Germline CDR1 and CDR2: MNHEY and SVGAGI. This CDR3 region has 14 residues.

This clone appeared a few times. The chain is built from TRBV7-9 and TRBJ2-2, with 7 bases matching TRBD1. Per the germline V gene, CDR1 is SEHNR and CDR2 is FQNEAQ (reference sequence). This CDR3 spans 14 amino acids. V was clipped by 6 bases and J by 6 bases; unmatched bases: 7. CDR3 protein: CASRPGTEAGELFF. Written as DNA, the CDR3 is TGTGCCAGCAGGCCCGGGACAGAGGCCGGGGAGCTGTTTTTT.

V gene TRBV9 combines with J gene TRBJ2-2, with 7 nucleotides matching TRBD1. After removal of 4 bases from V and 0 bases from J, the junction contained 6 bases not matched to a gene. The CDR3 consists of 16 residues. Per germline, CDR1 SGDLS and CDR2 YYNGEE. The CDR3 here is CASSPRGQTNTGELFF. As DNA, the CDR3 is TGTGCCAGCAGCCCCAGGGGACAGACGAACACCGGGGAGCTGTTTTTT.

V and J are TRBV3-1 (or the pseudogene TRBV3-2) and TRBJ2-5, with 9 bases lining up with TRBD2. The V gene end was trimmed by 4 bases and the J gene end by 3 bases; junction bases not matched to a gene: 6. The germline CDR1 and CDR2 sequences are LGHDT and YNNKEL (reference sequence). The CDR3 has 15 residues. CDR3 loop: CASSRTLAGKETQYF. The CDR3 nucleotides read TGTGCCAGCAGCCGCACCCTAGCGGGAAAAGAGACCCAGTACTTC.

The chain joins TRBV6-5 to TRBJ1-3; D is unresolved. Germline-derived CDR1 and CDR2 are MNHEY and SVGAGI. The CDR3 covers 13 residues. In nucleotides, the CDR3 is TGTGCTTCCAGGTTAAGCTCTGGAAACACCATATATTTT. Protein product: CASRLSSGNTIYF.

The chain has TRBV28 and TRBJ1-1; tentatively, D is TRBD1 (6 bases). The germline V gene has CDR1 MDHEN and CDR2 SYDVKM. The CDR3 has 12 amino acids. V shed 8 bases and J shed 4 bases, with 11 bases lying between them. CDR3: CASATGSTEAFF. CDR3 DNA sequence: TGTGCCAGCGCAACAGGGTCCACTGAAGCTTTCTTT.